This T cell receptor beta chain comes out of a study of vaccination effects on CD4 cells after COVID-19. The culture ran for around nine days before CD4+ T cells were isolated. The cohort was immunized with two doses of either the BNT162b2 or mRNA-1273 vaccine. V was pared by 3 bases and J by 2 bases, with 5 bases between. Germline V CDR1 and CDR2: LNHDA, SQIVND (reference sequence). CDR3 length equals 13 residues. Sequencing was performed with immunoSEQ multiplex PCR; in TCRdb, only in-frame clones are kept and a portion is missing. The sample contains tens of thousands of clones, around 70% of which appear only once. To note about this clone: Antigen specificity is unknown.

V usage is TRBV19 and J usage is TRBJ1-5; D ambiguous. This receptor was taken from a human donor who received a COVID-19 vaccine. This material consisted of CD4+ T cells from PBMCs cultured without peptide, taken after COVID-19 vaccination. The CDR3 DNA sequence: TGTGCCAGTAGTATGACACGCAATCAGCCCCAGCATTTT. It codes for CASSMTRNQPQHF.